This TCR beta chain comes out of a study of shared clonotypes between healthy human individuals. Study-level background: Researchers assigned three CD4 naive, three CD4 memory, two CD8 naive and one CD8 memory plate to each donor.

There are 13 residues in the CDR3. Germline V gene sequence: CDR1 SNHLY, CDR2 FYNNEI. V dropped 4 bases and J dropped 5 bases, with 11 bases sitting between them. Study-wide results and limits: Even with large depth, rarefaction showed that sorted-subset sequencing was incomplete.

Sequencing was performed with immunoSEQ multiplex PCR; in TCRdb, only in-frame clones are kept and a portion is missing. The profile covers more than 900,000 clones, with around 82% appearing a single time and 0.61% taken by the ten largest. A remark on this clone: Antigen specificity is unknown.

V gene TRBV2 combines with J gene TRBJ1-2, with a weak D call TRBD1 (5 bases). The material sequenced was memory CD4+ T cells from PBMCs. Documented subset: CD45RA-negative fraction. The clonotype originates from a man aged 18 to 29 in good health. Some clones in this sample may be carry-over from other donors' samples. The CDR3 DNA sequence: TGTGCCAGCAGTGTTTGGCAGGGTTATGGCTACACCTTC. Translating it yields CASSVWQGYGYTF.